Listed below are T cell receptor beta chains from one sample, sequenced in a study of blood T cell repertoires in COVID-19. TCRdb keeps only in-frame clones here, not all; method: immunoSEQ multiplex PCR. The sample lists roughly 150,000 clones, roughly 73% seen once, with roughly 3.1% in the top ten. Material for sequencing was peripheral blood. The receptors were sampled from a man aged 70-80 years with acute or convalescent COVID-19. CDR3s include the opening cysteine and the closing phenylalanine or tryptophan. D genes are given only for firm matches. Some rows mark clone size as missing; the rest say once, few, many or name a class of expanded clone.

d_gene,v_gene,j_gene,abundance,CDR3nt,CDR3aa
TRBD2,TRBV11-3,TRBJ2-1,.,TGTGCCAGCAGCTTAGATTCGAGCGGGAGGGCGGTCATTCGATTCTTC,CASSLDSSGRAVIRFF
TRBD1,TRBV2,TRBJ1-3,.,TGTGCCAGCCACTTAGACAGGGGCCGGTTGGCTGGAAACACCATATATTTT,CASHLDRGRLAGNTIYF
.,TRBV6-5,TRBJ2-3,.,TGTGCCAGCAGGTCCACGGGGGGCGTAACAGATACGCAGTATTTT,CASRSTGGVTDTQYF
.,TRBV5-8,TRBJ2-3,.,TGTGCCAGCAGCGCCCTTTCAAGAGAGGACACAGATACGCAGTATTTT,CASSALSREDTDTQYF
.,TRBV5-8,TRBJ1-1,.,TGTGCCAGCAGGATTGGCCTGAGGGAAACTGAAGCTTTCTTT,CASRIGLRETEAFF
TRBD1,TRBV7-9,TRBJ1-1,.,TGTGCCAGCAGGTTGGGGACAGAGAACACTGAAGCTTTCTTT,CASRLGTENTEAFF
.,TRBV6-2/TRBV6-3,TRBJ1-1,.,TGTGCCAGCAGCAGCATCCGGGGGGCTTTCTTT,CASSSIRGAFF
.,TRBV7-6,TRBJ1-5,few,TGTGCCAGCAGCTTAGACAGGGTAGGGCCCCAGCATTTT,CASSLDRVGPQHF
TRBD1,TRBV6-5,TRBJ1-2,.,TGTGCCAGCAGACCCCCCGGGACAGGGGTCGGCTACACCTTC,CASRPPGTGVGYTF
TRBD2,TRBV29-1,TRBJ2-7,.,TGCAGCGTTTCTAGCGGAGCTTTCTACGAGCAGTACTTC,CSVSSGAFYEQYF